This record concerns one TCR beta chain sequence. The target of this receptor is not known. Base qualities are not at hand, and no much larger clone is one base apart. Stable Graves' hyperthyroidism was defined as no progression to ophthalmopathy during 18 months of follow-up. The hyperthyroidism patients were between 18 and 65 years old and newly diagnosed, with a disease duration of less than 2 months. The study excluded patients with uncontrolled infections, other autoimmune diseases, pregnancy or lactation. Diagnoses were based on clinical symptoms, serum thyroxine and TRAb, thyroid ultrasound and orbital computed tomography. Trizol reagent was used to extract total RNA, and RNA quality was then checked on an Agilent 2100 Bioanalyzer. The TCR beta CDR3 regions were amplified from RNA transcripts. For the first round of RT-PCR on the TCR CDR3, the HTBI primer set was used together with the Qiagen OneStep RT-PCR kit. Libraries were constructed in a second round of multiplex PCR, after which size selection and purification were performed. The libraries were sequenced on an Illumina HiSeq2000 using paired-end 100 bp reads. The study's own analysis went as follows. Raw data were processed with SOAPnuke, discarding reads with adapters, uncalled bases, mean Phred below 15, or no exact constant-primer or identifier match. High-quality paired reads were merged using COPE v1.2.5, and each unique nucleotide sequence was defined as a clonotype. Clonotypes were aligned to IMGT TRBV, TRBD and TRBJ reference segments using MiTCR v1.1. The analysis was restricted to V-J combinations with a frequency above 0.0001, which together covered just over 99% of the repertoires. A TCS score was defined as the ratio of F50 (clonal expansion) to E x V (chaos), with BLOSUM62-based TCRdist applied between CDR3 peptides within each V-J. Welch's t-statistics and random forest reduced roughly 530 V-J features to roughly 13, which were used in a naive Bayes classifier (R e1071). Thyroid-blood repertoire similarity was quantified with the Morisita-Horn index. TCRdb ran its own pipeline on the public reads, namely fastp trimming at Q25 and MiXCR clone calling, and kept in-frame beta chains. Entries are consolidated by CDR3 protein sequence, retaining the most common genes and DNA. TCRdb assigned the V and J calls; the authors' analysis was not used. Across this sample there are a few hundred thousand distinct CDR3 sequences, with roughly 50% seen only once. Roughly 7.7% of the sample is held by the ten biggest clonotypes.

This specimen belongs to a study of T cells in Graves' hyperthyroidism and ophthalmopathy (dated by TCRdb to between 2019 and 2020). As for the study more broadly: To identify TCR V-J signatures that set the groups apart, the researchers used a discovery cohort of approximately 98 patients, made up of 43 with Graves' ophthalmopathy and some 60 with stable Graves' hyperthyroidism. The paper reports TCR Vbeta CDR3 sequencing of approximately 140 peripheral blood samples: around 45 ophthalmopathy, 75 to 80 hyperthyroidism and roughly 17 progressor patients. Thyroid tissue and blood T-cell repertoires from more than 5 Graves' hyperthyroidism patients were also compared in the study. The approximately 100 discovery patients were randomly divided into training and test sets at a 7:3 ratio. Once sampling was done, hyperthyroidism patients were given methimazole at a starting dose of 30 mg daily, whereas ophthalmopathy patients were given high-dose intravenous methylprednisolone. Prospective prediction of ophthalmopathy was tested in an independent validation cohort of under 20 hyperthyroidism patients and 17 patients who later progressed to ophthalmopathy.

Beyond this particular receptor, the publication reports: Sample size was not statistically predetermined, and blinding of investigators to group allocation was not performed. In validation, the model predicted progression to ophthalmopathy with 55% to 71% sensitivity and approximately 78% specificity, a median of around six months before onset. Ophthalmopathy was separated from stable hyperthyroidism by a 13 V-J signature model, with over 85% sensitivity and around 81% specificity obtained in cross-validation and 80%/75% obtained in testing. Blood samples also contained most of the expanded thyroid clonotypes (frequency above 0.001), which suggests that blood repertoires may reflect thyroid immune responses.

The sequence came from a woman in her late teens or twenties with Graves' hyperthyroidism. Sequencing was carried out using peripheral blood or thyroid tissue (not recorded which).

The CDR3 here reads CASSIGLAGAAQFF. The nucleotides are TGCGCCAGCAGTATTGGACTAGCGGGGGCTGCGCAGTTCTTC. The chain is assembled from TRBV10-1 and TRBJ2-7, and TRBD2 aligns with 13 junction nucleotides. The tail of the sequence fits TRBJ2-1 better, so the J call may be wrong. Sequences WNHNN (CDR1) and SYGVQD (CDR2) are obtained from the germline V gene (reference sequence). The CDR3 measures 14 amino acids from cysteine to phenylalanine. Only the CDR3 DNA is retained, 42 bases long and in frame from the first base.